The clone carrying this T cell receptor beta chain showed up just once. What it recognizes is unknown. It was considered stable Graves' hyperthyroidism when ophthalmopathy did not progress within 18 months. Source material for PBMCs was more than 7.5 ml fresh peripheral blood. The sample belongs to a study of T cells in Graves' hyperthyroidism and ophthalmopathy. The overall study: Peripheral blood was obtained at initial diagnosis, preceding any treatment.

Study-level findings and limits: Ophthalmopathy, as predicted by the model, came a median 6.5 months after the prediction.

Amplified regions were TCR beta CDR3 sequences from RNA transcripts. The TCR CDR3 first-round RT-PCR relied on the HTBI primer set. From the multiplex PCR reads, TCRdb called clonotypes with MiXCR, one entry per CDR3 protein. This sample has 750,000 to 950,000 distinct CDR3 sequences, with more than 30% found just once. The CDR3 sequence is 13 residues long. V lost 6 bases and J 2 bases, leaving 11 bases between the germline ends. Germline CDR1 is SEHNR and CDR2 is FQNEAQ (reference sequence). The receptor was isolated from a man younger than 35 with Graves' hyperthyroidism. The sample consisted of blood. The chain employs TRBV7-9 and TRBJ2-7, with no clear D. In DNA, the CDR3 is TGTGCCAGCAGGTCCCGGCGCACCTACGAGCAGTACTTC. Protein product: CASRSRRTYEQYF.